The 14 T cell receptor beta chains in this list originate from one sample, sequenced in a study of CD8+ T cells in alopecia areata. cDNA prepared by RNA extraction and subsequent reverse transcription served as the template for sequencing. Measured with immunoSEQ multiplex PCR; TCRdb has only the in-frame clones, and not every one. Of some 240,000 clones in the sample, around 57% were seen once. Treatment reported: oral pan-JAK inhibitor, 5-10 mg twice daily. The source material was CD4+ T cells sorted from blood, sampled at week 4, from a patient treated with tofacitinib. The receptors were sampled from a human donor with alopecia areata.

This clone has more than one count but fewer than ten. This chain joins TRBV27 and TRBJ1-5; 8 bases align to TRBD1. V lost 4 bases, J lost 4 bases, and 3 bases stayed unmatched. Germline CDR1 MNHEY, CDR2 SMNVEV (reference sequence). The CDR3 spans 14 residues. CDR3 sequence reads: CASSSDRVNQPQHF. The CDR3 coding sequence is TGTGCCAGCAGTTCGGACAGGGTGAATCAGCCCCAGCATTTT.

The CDR3 bases are TGCGCCAGCAGTGAGTCGGGGGACACTGAAGCTTTCTTT. As protein: CASSESGDTEAFF. The V call is TRBV10-1, the J call TRBJ1-1; tentatively, D is TRBD1 (5 bases). The CDR3 has 13 amino acids. Trimming pared 0 bases from V and 3 bases from J, leaving 5 bases between. The germline V gene has CDR1 WNHNN and CDR2 SYGVQD (reference sequence).

This chain uses TRBV25-1 with TRBJ2-7; no definite D call. There are 13 residues in the CDR3. The germline V gene has CDR1 MGHDK and CDR2 SYGVNS. Trimming took 4 bases from V and 2 from J, leaving 9 bases between them. The CDR3 is CASSVLGTYEQYF. The CDR3 DNA sequence: TGTGCCAGCAGTGTCCTGGGTACCTACGAGCAGTACTTC.

This clone was seen more than once but under ten times. This chain uses TRBV29-1 with TRBJ1-2, with 8 bases aligning to TRBD1. Looked up from germline, CDR1 is SQVTM and CDR2 is ANQGSEA. J lost 7 bases, V lost 3 bases, and 7 bases had no gene match. The CDR3 loop spans 13 amino acids. The CDR3 DNA is TGCAGCGTTGACCGACAGGGGTCAGGTGGCTACACCTTC. As protein: CSVDRQGSGGYTF.

The chain combines TRBV7-2 with TRBJ1-2; D unclear. Per the germline V gene, CDR1 is SGHTA and CDR2 is FQGNSA. V was trimmed by 0 bases and J by 0 bases, leaving 8 bases between them. This CDR3 spans 15 amino acids. CDR3 coding DNA: TGTGCCAGCAGCTTAGCCCCGGGAGCTAACTATGGCTACACCTTC. Translated, it gives CASSLAPGANYGYTF.

This clone was seen just once. This chain links TRBV29-1 with TRBJ1-5; TRBD1 matches 8 bases. Germline V lookup: CDR1 SQVTM, CDR2 ANQGSEA. J gave up 0 bases and V 5 bases, and 6 bases lay outside the gene matches. This CDR3 has 15 residues. The CDR3 region is CSVRSGTGSNQPQHF. CDR3 DNA: TGCAGCGTTCGATCCGGGACAGGTAGCAATCAGCCCCAGCATTTT.

The J gene is TRBJ2-2, the V gene TRBV5-4; D gene ambiguous. CDR1 and CDR2 (germline): SGHNT, YYREEE (reference sequence). The CDR3 has 17 residues. The ends were cut back, 2 bases at V and 1 base at J, with 15 bases in the middle. The CDR3 sequence: CASSLLIGQRNTGELFF. The CDR3, as DNA: TGTGCCAGCAGCTTACTTATCGGTCAGAGGAACACCGGGGAGCTGTTTTTT.

Of note for this clone: Additional DNA sequences in this sample encode the identical CDR3. The genes are TRBV30 and TRBJ1-6, with TRBD1 identical over 9 bases. The CDR3 is 13 amino acids. CDR1 and CDR2 from the germline V gene are GTSNPN and SVGIG (reference sequence). The V segment lost 3 bases and the J segment 7 bases; nucleotides outside the gene matches: 1. CDR3 protein: CAWSGQGNSPLHF. Here the CDR3 DNA reads TGTGCCTGGAGCGGACAGGGGAATTCACCCCTCCACTTT.

The sample holds a few counts of this clone. V gene TRBV11-2 combines with J gene TRBJ2-2, with D maybe TRBD2 (6 bases). V was shortened by 1 base and J by 4 bases, with 7 bases between the two germline ends. This CDR3 has 14 residues. Per the germline V gene, CDR1 is SGHAT and CDR2 is FQNNGV. The CDR3, as DNA: TGTGCCAGCAGCTTAGGGGGAGGCACCGGGGAGCTGTTTTTT. This sequence encodes CASSLGGGTGELFF.

CDR3 region: CASSVVVAGDNEQFF. CDR3 coding DNA: TGTGCCAGCAGCGTAGTGGTAGCGGGGGATAATGAGCAGTTCTTC. This chain joins TRBV9 and TRBJ2-1; 9 nucleotides align to TRBD2. CDR1 and CDR2 from the germline V gene are SGDLS and YYNGEE. The CDR3 is 15 amino acids. Trimming at V came to 0 bases and at J to 7 bases, leaving 5 bases not matched to a gene.

Only a few counts were recorded for this clone. The chain employs TRBV7-2 and TRBJ2-3; D assignment may be TRBD1 or TRBD2 (6 bases each). Per the germline V gene, CDR1 is SGHTA and CDR2 is FQGNSA. The CDR3 loop spans 16 amino acids. V was trimmed by 5 bases and J by 1 base, leaving 16 bases between them. CDR3 nucleotide sequence: TGTGCCAGCAGCGCCGAGCCGGGGGCGGGCACAGATACGCAGTATTTT. Translating gives CASSAEPGAGTDTQYF.

This clone has only a few counts. The V and J genes are TRBV19 and TRBJ1-1; D remains ambiguous. V was shortened by 4 bases and J by 1 base, with 7 bases between the two germline ends. The length of the CDR3 is 13 residues. The V gene's germline CDR1 is LNHDA and CDR2 SQIVND (reference sequence). CDR3 in DNA: TGTGCCAGTAGTACATTAACGAACACTGAAGCTTTCTTT. Its protein product is CASSTLTNTEAFF.

CDR3 coding DNA: TGTGCCAGCAGCCTATCGCGGGGGGGCGAGTTCTTC. Translating it yields CASSLSRGGEFF. This chain uses TRBV14 with TRBJ2-1; TRBD2 agrees at 9 bases. The CDR3 spans 12 residues. Germline V gene data show CDR1 as SGHDN and CDR2 as FVKESK. V gave up 4 bases and J gave up 14 bases; unmatched junction bases: 6.

This clone was counted only a few times. This chain connects TRBV10-3 to TRBJ2-1; 7 bases fit TRBD1. The CDR3 has 15 residues. The J segment lost 12 bases and the V segment lost 3 bases, leaving 14 bases of the junction unmatched. Germline assignment: CDR1 ENHRY and CDR2 SYGVKD. The CDR3 spells CAISDETGSGTRQFF. For the CDR3, the DNA is TGTGCCATCAGTGACGAGACAGGGAGTGGAACAAGGCAGTTCTTC.